This T cell receptor (beta chain) was observed in a study of CD4 and CD8 cells across lung adenocarcinoma regions. By its share, this clonotype is medium-sized (0.01 to 0.1%). TCRdb reanalysed the PCR reads using MiXCR and keeps one entry per CDR3 protein. There are more than 25,000 distinct CDR3 sequences in the sample; 50% to 55% occur only once, and about half lies in the top ten. The ends lost 2 bases at V and 7 bases at J; junction bases unmatched: 6. Germline values: CDR1 MNHEY, CDR2 SMNVEV (reference sequence). This CDR3 is built from 15 residues. The chain combines TRBV27 with TRBJ2-1; the match to TRBD2 covers 9 bases. The specimen was CD8+ T cells from the center of a lung tumor. This TCR derives from a male donor with lung adenocarcinoma. The CD4 and CD8 labels of this study may be unreliable. The DNA of the CDR3 is TGTGCCAGCAGTTTACCAGCGGGAGGTCTTAATGAGCAGTTCTTC. Translated, it gives CASSLPAGGLNEQFF.